This is a list of T cell receptor beta chains from one sample in a study of blood T cells in healthy people across ages. From the 5' RACE reads, TCRdb called clonotypes with MiXCR, one entry per CDR3 protein. Seen here are 1.5 million to 2 million distinct CDR3 sequences, more than 35% observed once, and the top ten hold 23%. The sample taken for sequencing was blood. The origin of the receptors is a human donor in good health. Each CDR3 is given with its conserved first and last residue. A D gene is named only where the DNA matches it firmly. Size values are once, few and many counts, or a class for expanded clones, and some rows have none.

-,-,TRBJ2-5,TRBV19,CASSVQLYQETQYF,TGTGCCAGTAGTGTTCAACTGTACCAAGAGACCCAGTACTTC
-,TRBD1,TRBJ1-6,TRBV9,CASSATGTDNSPLHF,TGTGCCAGCAGCGCGACCGGGACAGATAATTCACCCCTCCACTTT
-,-,TRBJ2-6,TRBV5-1,CASSFTQGSDGANVLTF,TGCGCCAGCAGCTTCACCCAGGGGAGTGATGGGGCCAACGTCCTGACTTTC
-,-,TRBJ2-7,TRBV11-3,CASSKAQQYF,TGTGCCAGCAGCAAGGCACAGCAGTACTTC
few,-,TRBJ1-1,TRBV12-3/TRBV12-4,CASSFARMAEAFF,TGTGCCAGCAGTTTTGCGCGGATGGCTGAAGCTTTCTTT
few,-,TRBJ2-5,TRBV29-1,CSVEGGYGRGETQYF,TGCAGCGTTGAAGGGGGATACGGACGTGGGGAGACCCAGTACTTC
-,TRBD1,TRBJ1-2,TRBV20-1,CSGVTGTGGHYGYTF,TGCAGTGGAGTTACCGGGACAGGGGGTCACTATGGCTACACCTTC
-,-,TRBJ1-1,TRBV5-5,CASSFMDMNTEAFF,TGTGCCAGCAGCTTTATGGACATGAACACTGAAGCTTTCTTT
-,TRBD1,TRBJ2-3,TRBV6-2/TRBV6-3,CASARTGFTDTQYF,TGTGCCAGCGCCCGGACAGGATTCACAGATACGCAGTATTTT
-,TRBD2,TRBJ2-7,TRBV28,CASSYTLSTGTSSYEQYF,TGTGCCAGCAGCTACACACTATCGACCGGGACTAGTTCGTACGAGCAGTACTTC
-,TRBD1,TRBJ1-5,TRBV24-1,CATSPRQGIQPQHF,TGTGCCACCAGCCCAAGACAGGGAATTCAGCCCCAGCATTTT
few,-,TRBJ2-1,TRBV28,CACSLGGYNEQFF,TGTGCCTGCAGTTTAGGAGGCTACAATGAGCAGTTCTTC
-,-,TRBJ2-7,TRBV4-1,CASSQGHLGTYEQYF,TGCGCCAGCAGCCAAGGTCACTTGGGGACCTACGAGCAGTACTTC